This entry lists 30 T cell receptor beta chains sequenced from one sample in a study of T cells after yellow fever vaccination. TCRdb reanalysed the 5' RACE reads using MiXCR and keeps one entry per CDR3 protein. The data hold some 340,000 distinct CDR3 sequences, with roughly a tenth observed a single time. This specimen consisted of CD4+ T cells sorted from PBMCs, obtained 45 days after the yellow fever booster vaccination. These receptors all come from a man aged 18 to 30 who received the YFV17D yellow fever vaccine.

This sequence joins TRBV2 and TRBJ1-2; TRBD1 might be the D (5 bases). Germline CDR1 and CDR2: SNHLY and FYNNEI. V lost 7 bases, J lost 8 bases, and 17 bases lay in between. The CDR3 totals 13 residues. The CDR3 DNA reads TGTGCCAGCACTGATCCGGGCAGGGACGGCTACACCTTC. It translates to CASTDPGRDGYTF.

The chain carries TRBV12-3 or TRBV12-4 and TRBJ2-1, with D possibly being TRBD2 (6 bases). The V and J ends lost 3 bases and 6 bases respectively, with 15 bases between them. The CDR3 sequence is 15 residues long. The CDR3 DNA follows: TGTGCCAGCAGTTTGCACGGAAACGGGGGCAATGAGCAGTTCTTC. Protein product: CASSLHGNGGNEQFF.

This clonotype has a handful of counts. J is TRBJ2-4 and V is TRBV20-1; D uncertain. The germline V gene has CDR1 DFQATT and CDR2 SNEGSKA (reference sequence). The CDR3 length is 13 residues. V lost 7 bases, J lost 0 bases, and 10 bases lay in between. The CDR3 DNA is TGCAGTGTTGTAGAGCTAGCCAAAAACATTCAGTACTTC. Translating gives CSVVELAKNIQYF.

This clonotype was counted only a few times. J is TRBJ1-1 and V is TRBV18, with D unresolved. Looked up from germline, CDR1 is KGHSH and CDR2 is LQKENI. The CDR3 extends over 15 amino acids. Trimming took 3 bases from V and 1 from J, leaving 12 bases between them. The CDR3 DNA reads TGTGCCAGCTCACCGACGCGAGGAGAGAACACTGAAGCTTTCTTT. Amino acid sequence: CASSPTRGENTEAFF. Using reference TRBV18 and TRBJ1-1 for the parts outside the CDR3, the full variable domain is NAGVMQNPRHLVRRRGQEARLRCSPMKGHSHVYWYRQLPEEGLKFMVYLQKENIIDESGMPKERFSAEFPKEGPSILRIQQVVRGDSAAYFCASSPTRGENTEAFFGQGTRLTVV.

This clonotype has only a few counts. The rearrangement joins TRBV20-1 to TRBJ1-5; tentatively, D is TRBD1 (5 bases). CDR1 is DFQATT and CDR2 is SNEGSKA in the germline V gene (reference sequence). Trimming stripped 3 bases from V and 6 bases from J, with 27 bases between. The CDR3 extends over 18 amino acids. DNA for the CDR3: TGCAGTGCTAGTGATGGCAGGGACTTATGGCTGGTGGGTCAGCCCCAGCATTTT. This sequence encodes CSASDGRDLWLVGQPQHF.

This clonotype was recorded many times. The chain combines TRBV4-3 with TRBJ2-3; D is ambiguous. The CDR3 loop spans 15 amino acids. Germline CDR1 reads LGHNA; CDR2 reads YSLEER. V lost 0 bases, J lost 2 bases, and 9 bases lay in between. CDR3 amino acids: CASSQEPQDTDTQYF. CDR3 DNA sequence: TGCGCCAGCAGCCAAGAACCCCAGGACACAGATACGCAGTATTTT.

This clonotype turned up a few times. The V and J genes are TRBV5-1 and TRBJ2-3, with 8 bases fitting TRBD2. V lost 0 bases, J lost 5 bases, and 5 bases stayed unmatched. The CDR3 runs to 15 residues. Germline V gives CDR1 SGHRS, CDR2 YFSETQ. CDR3 region: CASSLGSGAGDTQYF. The CDR3 region has the DNA TGCGCCAGCAGCTTGGGTAGCGGGGCCGGAGATACGCAGTATTTT.

In this sample, this clonotype turned up many times. The chain is built from TRBV5-1 and TRBJ2-3; D gene ambiguous. V dropped 0 bases and J dropped 1 base, with 9 bases sitting between them. Looked up from germline, CDR1 is SGHRS and CDR2 is YFSETQ. This CDR3 is built from 15 residues. The CDR3 bases are TGCGCCAGCAGCTTGGCCGGGTGGGGCACAGATACGCAGTATTTT. As protein: CASSLAGWGTDTQYF. The variable domain in full, completed from reference TRBV5-1 and TRBJ2-3, reads KAGVTQTPRYLIKTRGQQVTLSCSPISGHRSVSWYQQTPGQGLQFLFEYFSETQRNKGNFPGRFSGRQFSNSRSEMNVSTLELGDSALYLCASSLAGWGTDTQYFGPGTRLTVL.

The gene calls are TRBV20-1 and TRBJ1-2; TRBD1 agrees at 9 bases. Trimming at V came to 6 bases and at J to 3 bases, leaving 8 bases not matched to a gene. CDR3 length equals 14 residues. Per the germline V gene, CDR1 is DFQATT and CDR2 is SNEGSKA (reference sequence). In nucleotides, the CDR3 is TGCAGTGCAAGACAGGGGGGCTTTGACTATGGCTACACCTTC. Translating it yields CSARQGGFDYGYTF.

This clonotype has more than one count but fewer than ten. The V call is TRBV24-1, the J call TRBJ2-3; D remains ambiguous. The CDR3 covers 14 residues. CDR1 is KGHDR and CDR2 is SFDVKD in the germline V gene. Trimming pared 4 bases from V and 0 bases from J, leaving 7 bases between. The CDR3 protein is CATSEVASTDTQYF. Written as DNA, the CDR3 is TGTGCCACCAGTGAGGTAGCTAGCACAGATACGCAGTATTTT.

The rearrangement uses TRBV28 and TRBJ2-5, with 7 bases fitting TRBD2. The V gene end was trimmed by 7 bases and the J gene end by 2 bases; junction bases not matched to a gene: 10. CDR3 length equals 15 residues. From germline, CDR1 is MDHEN and CDR2 SYDVKM. CDR3 amino acids: CASTGPSGIQETQYF. The CDR3 nucleotides are TGTGCCAGCACAGGACCTAGCGGAATACAAGAGACCCAGTACTTC. Full variable domain (remainder filled in from reference TRBV28 and TRBJ2-5): DVKVTQSSRYLVKRTGEKVFLECVQDMDHENMFWYRQDPGLGLRLIYFSYDVKMKEKGDIPEGYSVSREKKERFSLILESASTNQTSMYLCASTGPSGIQETQYFGPGTRLLVL.

This clonotype was seen many times. The chain combines TRBV7-2 with TRBJ1-2; D remains unclear. Per the germline V gene, CDR1 is SGHTA and CDR2 is FQGNSA. The V gene lost 5 bases and the J gene lost 5 bases, with 12 bases spanning the gap. This CDR3 comprises 13 residues. CDR3 DNA: TGTGCCAGCAGCCACTCGAGGCAGTATGGCTACACCTTC. Protein product: CASSHSRQYGYTF.

V and J are TRBV19 and TRBJ2-4, with D maybe TRBD1 (6 bases). The CDR3 spans 16 residues. The V gene's germline CDR1 is LNHDA and CDR2 SQIVND (reference sequence). V was trimmed by 0 bases and J by 11 bases, leaving 20 bases between them. CDR3 residues: CASSIDRATGGSVQYF. CDR3 bases: TGTGCCAGTAGTATAGATCGGGCGACAGGAGGCAGCGTTCAGTACTTC.

This clonotype was seen a handful of times. The J gene is TRBJ1-4, the V gene TRBV6-5; D is unresolved. This CDR3 spans 16 amino acids. The germline V gene encodes CDR1 MNHEY and CDR2 SVGAGI. Trimming took 6 bases from V and 3 from J, leaving 17 bases between them. The CDR3 reads CASSSSVTSANEKLFF. CDR3 in DNA: TGTGCCAGCAGCTCCTCAGTGACCTCGGCTAATGAAAAACTGTTTTTT.

The V call is TRBV6-2 or TRBV6-3, the J call TRBJ2-5; D remains ambiguous. With 0 bases removed from V and 4 bases from J, the gap between germline ends came to 9 bases. Germline values: CDR1 MNHEY, CDR2 SVGEGT. The CDR3 extends over 14 amino acids. This CDR3 is CASSYSIGSETQYF. Written as DNA, the CDR3 is TGTGCCAGCAGTTACTCGATCGGGTCAGAGACCCAGTACTTC.

This clonotype occurred a few times. The chain combines TRBV29-1 with TRBJ2-3; no firm D call. Germline-derived CDR1 and CDR2 are SQVTM and ANQGSEA. The CDR3 sequence is 14 residues long. V lost 3 bases, J lost 2 bases, and 12 bases lay in between. The CDR3 sequence: CSVDSGVVTDTQYF. The DNA of the CDR3 is TGCAGCGTTGACTCAGGAGTGGTCACAGATACGCAGTATTTT.

This clonotype was picked up a small number of times. The V and J genes are TRBV7-3 and TRBJ1-2, with 8 bases fitting TRBD1. This CDR3 comprises 14 residues. V trimming: 1 base; J trimming: 4 bases; junction bases outside the gene matches: 2. The V gene's germline CDR1 is SGHTA and CDR2 FQGTGA. The DNA for the CDR3 is TGTGCCAGCAGCTTAAATGGACAGGGCTATGGCTACACCTTC. This gives the protein CASSLNGQGYGYTF.

The V call is TRBV6-2 or TRBV6-3, the J call TRBJ2-7, with 7 positions matching TRBD1. The CDR3 runs to 14 residues. Per germline, CDR1 MNHEY and CDR2 SVGEGT. J was trimmed by 2 bases and V by 6 bases; bases with no gene match: 7. In nucleotides, the CDR3 is TGTGCCAGCAGGACTACGGGACAGACCTACGAGCAGTACGTC. It translates to CASRTTGQTYEQYV.

The chain links TRBV20-1 to TRBJ1-4; a weak D match, TRBD1 (5 bases). In germline, CDR1 is DFQATT, CDR2 SNEGSKA (reference sequence). This CDR3 region has 13 residues. V was clipped by 6 bases and J by 7 bases, with 15 bases between them. This chain's CDR3 is CSAAQAPGEKLFF. CDR3 sequence (DNA): TGCAGTGCCGCACAGGCCCCTGGTGAAAAACTGTTTTTT.

The V call is TRBV24-1, the J call TRBJ2-7, with 7 bases aligning to TRBD1. The CDR3 runs 11 residues. With V trimmed by 8 bases and J by 4 bases, 1 base remained unmatched. Per germline, CDR1 KGHDR and CDR2 SFDVKD. The CDR3 loop reads CATIQGYEQYF. The CDR3 region has the DNA TGTGCCACCATACAGGGGTACGAGCAGTACTTC.

This chain joins TRBV10-3 and TRBJ1-2; 7 bases align to TRBD1. The ends lost 5 bases at V and 3 bases at J; junction bases unmatched: 3. CDR1 is ENHRY, CDR2 SYGVKD, per germline. This CDR3 has 13 amino acids. Here the CDR3 DNA reads TGTGCCATCAGTCCCGGGACAGACTATGGCTACACCTTC. This codes for CAISPGTDYGYTF.

This clonotype was detected a few times. The chain links TRBV6-5 to TRBJ2-5; D unclear. Germline-derived CDR1 and CDR2 are MNHEY and SVGAGI. The CDR3 sequence is 14 residues long. Trimming removed 0 bases from V and 5 bases from J, with 10 bases in between. The CDR3 spells CASSYSQLGETQYF. The DNA for the CDR3 is TGTGCCAGCAGTTACTCCCAGTTGGGCGAGACCCAGTACTTC.

V usage is TRBV7-6 and J usage is TRBJ2-7, with D possibly being TRBD1 (7 bases). Germline assignment: CDR1 SGHVS and CDR2 FNYEAQ. CDR3 length: 15 residues. The V and J ends lost 7 bases and 5 bases respectively, with 21 bases between them. DNA of the CDR3: TGTGCCAGCACCCCAGGGGGGCCGGTGAAGAACGAGCAGTACTTC. It translates to CASTPGGPVKNEQYF. Combining the CDR3 with reference TRBV7-6 and TRBJ2-7 gives the whole variable domain GAGVSQSPRYKVTKRGQDVALRCDPISGHVSLYWYRQALGQGPEFLTYFNYEAQQDKSGLPNDRFSAERPEGSISTLTIQRTEQRDSAMYRCASTPGGPVKNEQYFGPGTRLTVT.

The sample holds a few counts of this clonotype. The CDR3 spells CSVRRSYREQYF. The CDR3 DNA sequence: TGCAGCGTTCGGCGTTCGTACCGCGAGCAGTACTTC. The V gene is TRBV29-1, the J gene TRBJ2-7; no firm D call. The ends were cut back, 5 bases at V and 6 bases at J, with 14 bases in the middle. Germline CDR1 is SQVTM and CDR2 is ANQGSEA. The CDR3 runs to 12 residues.

This rearrangement joins TRBV19 to TRBJ1-5, with D unresolved. CDR3 length: 15 residues. The V and J ends lost 7 bases and 0 bases respectively, with 13 bases between them. Germline V CDR1 and CDR2: LNHDA, SQIVND (reference sequence). The CDR3 DNA sequence: TGTGCCAGTAAGCTCGAGGGATATAGCAATCAGCCCCAGCATTTT. Its protein product is CASKLEGYSNQPQHF.

This clonotype appeared many times. The rearrangement uses TRBV6-2 or TRBV6-3 and TRBJ2-5; D remains unclear. V was pared by 2 bases and J by 5 bases, with 6 bases between. Looked up from germline, CDR1 is MNHEY and CDR2 is SVGEGT. The CDR3 has 12 amino acids. As DNA, the CDR3 is TGTGCCAGCAGTTACAGGTGGGAGACCCAGTACTTC. This codes for CASSYRWETQYF.

This clonotype was seen a handful of times. The V gene is TRBV28, the J gene TRBJ2-7, with 12 bases aligning to TRBD2. CDR1 and CDR2 from the germline V gene are MDHEN and SYDVKM. CDR3 size: 15 residues. The junction had 8 bases not matched to a gene; V was cut back by 7 bases and J by 4 bases. The CDR3 sequence is CASTRPLAGGYEQYF. CDR3 coding DNA: TGTGCCAGCACACGACCCCTAGCGGGGGGGTACGAGCAGTACTTC.

The chain recombines TRBV6-2 or TRBV6-3 with TRBJ2-5, with 9 bases lining up with TRBD1. The CDR3 runs 17 residues. Germline V lookup: CDR1 MNHEY, CDR2 SVGEGT. Losses at the gene ends were 2 bases for V and 5 bases for J; bases not matched to a gene: 12. CDR3 sequence: CASSYLTTGQGWETQYF. The CDR3 DNA sequence: TGTGCCAGCAGTTACCTTACTACAGGACAGGGGTGGGAGACCCAGTACTTC.

This clonotype came up a few times. The chain links TRBV3-1 to TRBJ2-1, with TRBD2 matching 10 bases. Germline lookup yields CDR1 LGHDT and CDR2 YNNKEL (reference sequence). V lost 2 bases and J lost 4; bases outside the gene matches: 2. The CDR3 totals 15 residues. This chain's CDR3 is CASSQSSGGYNEQFF. The CDR3 DNA reads TGTGCCAGCAGCCAAAGTAGCGGGGGGTACAATGAGCAGTTCTTC.

This chain joins TRBV5-1 and TRBJ1-2; 7 bases fit TRBD1. Germline-derived CDR1 and CDR2 are SGHRS and YFSETQ. The length of the CDR3 is 17 residues. V gave up 2 bases and J gave up 1 base; unmatched junction bases: 11. The CDR3 here is CASSFRALGDSNYGYTF. Written as DNA, the CDR3 is TGCGCCAGCAGCTTTCGTGCCTTGGGGGACAGTAACTATGGCTACACCTTC.